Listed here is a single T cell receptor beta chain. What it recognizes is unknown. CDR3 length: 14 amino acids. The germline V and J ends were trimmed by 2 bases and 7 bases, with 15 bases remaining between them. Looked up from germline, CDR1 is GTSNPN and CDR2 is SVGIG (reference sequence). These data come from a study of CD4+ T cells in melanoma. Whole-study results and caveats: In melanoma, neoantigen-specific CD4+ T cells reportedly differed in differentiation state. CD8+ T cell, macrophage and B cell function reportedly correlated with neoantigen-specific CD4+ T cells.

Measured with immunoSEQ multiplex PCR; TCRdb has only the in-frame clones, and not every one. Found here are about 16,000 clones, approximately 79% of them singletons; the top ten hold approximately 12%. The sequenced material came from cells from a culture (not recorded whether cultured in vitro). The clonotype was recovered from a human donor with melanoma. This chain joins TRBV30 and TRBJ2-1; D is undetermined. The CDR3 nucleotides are TGTGCCTGGAGTTACAGCTATGTTCGGAATGAGCAGTTCTTC. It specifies CAWSYSYVRNEQFF. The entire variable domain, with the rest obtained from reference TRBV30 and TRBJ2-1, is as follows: SQTIHQWPATLVQPVGSPLSLECTVEGTSNPNLYWYRQAAGRGLQLLFYSVGIGQISSEVPQNLSASRPQDRQFILSSKKLLLSDSGFYLCAWSYSYVRNEQFFGPGTRLTVL.